A selection of T cell receptor beta chains follows, all from one sample in a study of CD8 T cells in ankylosing spondylitis. TCRdb re-called the 5' RACE reads with MiXCR, one entry per CDR3 protein. The table has roughly 200,000 distinct CDR3 sequences, roughly 12% seen once. Sequences were obtained from blood, either unsorted or a sorted T cell fraction (not recorded which). These receptors all stem from a male donor with ankylosing spondylitis or in good health (not recorded which). CDR3s include the opening cysteine and the closing phenylalanine or tryptophan. The order of the fields is clone size, J gene, D gene, V gene, CDR3 protein, CDR3 DNA. D genes are given only for firm matches. Rows may omit the clone size; those that give it use once, few, many or a size class.

>many|TRBJ2-3|TRBD2|TRBV6-1
CASETSPNTDTQYF
TGTGCCAGCGAGACTAGCCCAAACACAGATACGCAGTATTTT
>many|TRBJ1-1|.|TRBV29-1
CSVVKTEAFF
TGCAGCGTTGTGAAGACTGAAGCTTTCTTT
>.|TRBJ2-2|TRBD2|TRBV6-1
CASRPTSGGNTGELFF
TGTGCCAGCAGGCCGACTAGCGGGGGAAATACCGGGGAGCTGTTTTTT
>few|TRBJ1-2|.|TRBV7-9
CASSLGQRTYGYTF
TGTGCCAGCAGCTTAGGACAGAGAACCTATGGCTACACCTTC
>few|TRBJ2-7|.|TRBV15
CATSRDHSGIYDEQYF
TGTGCCACCAGCAGAGACCATAGCGGTATTTACGACGAGCAGTACTTC
>few|TRBJ1-4|.|TRBV7-7
CASSFGGATNEKLFF
TGTGCCAGCAGCTTCGGGGGTGCGACTAATGAAAAACTGTTTTTT
>few|TRBJ2-1|TRBD2|TRBV6-1
CASSGGLAGGLDEQFF
TGTGCCAGCAGTGGGGGACTAGCGGGAGGGCTCGATGAGCAGTTCTTC
>.|TRBJ2-7|.|TRBV6-2/TRBV6-3
CASGVGHEQYF
TGTGCCAGCGGAGTGGGCCACGAGCAGTACTTC
>.|TRBJ2-7|.|TRBV12-3/TRBV12-4
CASSLSGTIIF
TGTGCCAGCAGTTTATCTGGGACAATCATCTTC
>few|TRBJ1-2|.|TRBV6-5
CASSYSSNYGYTF
TGTGCCAGCAGTTACTCGTCTAACTATGGCTACACCTTC
>many|TRBJ2-3|TRBD2|TRBV4-2
CASSPFSGLAGTDTQYF
TGTGCCAGCAGCCCTTTCTCGGGACTAGCGGGCACAGATACGCAGTATTTT
>.|TRBJ2-7|TRBD1|TRBV5-1
CASSSWTGEVSEQYF
TGCGCCAGCAGCTCCTGGACAGGGGAGGTAAGCGAGCAGTACTTC
>medium-sized|TRBJ1-1|.|TRBV20-1
CSAREHGIVNGGMNTEAFF
TGCAGTGCTAGAGAACATGGAATAGTCAACGGCGGGATGAACACTGAAGCTTTCTTT
>few|TRBJ2-3|.|TRBV5-1
CASSSEDGTDTQYF
TGCGCCAGCAGCTCCGAGGACGGCACAGATACGCAGTATTTT
>few|TRBJ2-1|TRBD2|TRBV7-6
CASSLGPSGSTFF
TGTGCCAGCAGCTTGGGCCCTAGCGGGAGTACGTTCTTC
>many|TRBJ2-7|.|TRBV9
CASSVGAGNEQYF
TGTGCCAGCAGTGTGGGGGCGGGGAACGAGCAGTACTTC
>few|TRBJ2-3|TRBD2|TRBV7-6
CASSSGTSGRRDTDTQYF
TGTGCCAGCAGCTCCGGGACTAGCGGGAGGCGAGACACAGATACGCAGTATTTT
>few|TRBJ2-1|TRBD2|TRBV6-1
CASRQRGGSYNEQFF
TGTGCCAGCAGGCAGCGGGGGGGCAGTTACAATGAGCAGTTCTTC
>few|TRBJ2-1|.|TRBV12-5
CASGLGGSSYNEQFF
TGTGCTAGTGGTTTGGGTGGGAGCTCCTACAATGAGCAGTTCTTC
>.|TRBJ2-3|TRBD1|TRBV11-1
CASSSPRDRGIRTDTQYF
TGTGCCAGCAGTTCCCCCCGGGACAGGGGGATTCGCACAGATACGCAGTATTTT
>many|TRBJ2-3|TRBD1|TRBV5-1
CASGPNRGGTDTQYF
TGCGCCAGCGGTCCGAACAGGGGAGGCACAGATACGCAGTATTTT
>.|TRBJ2-5|TRBD1|TRBV4-1
CASSPRGTGQETQYF
TGCGCCAGCAGCCCCCGAGGGACAGGCCAAGAGACCCAGTACTTC
>.|TRBJ1-1|.|TRBV10-1
CASSVSTEMNTEAFF
TGCGCCAGCAGCGTTAGTACAGAGATGAACACTGAAGCTTTCTTT
>few|TRBJ2-7|.|TRBV12-3/TRBV12-4
CASSFTPGRKSSYEQYF
TGTGCCAGCAGTTTCACCCCGGGACGCAAGAGCTCCTACGAGCAGTACTTC
>.|TRBJ2-7|.|TRBV6-6
CASSYSVAEYYEQYF
TGTGCCAGCAGTTACTCGGTGGCGGAGTACTACGAGCAGTACTTC
>.|TRBJ2-5|.|TRBV29-1
CSVEGSEETQYF
TGCAGCGTTGAAGGGTCCGAAGAGACCCAGTACTTC
>few|TRBJ2-7|.|TRBV7-9
CASSLIQGYEQYF
TGTGCCAGCAGCTTAATTCAGGGCTACGAGCAGTACTTC
>.|TRBJ1-2|.|TRBV12-3/TRBV12-4
CASSLAPGGYGYTF
TGTGCCAGCAGTTTAGCCCCTGGGGGCTATGGCTACACCTTC
>.|TRBJ2-7|.|TRBV19
CASSIGGYEQYF
TGTGCCAGTAGTATCGGGGGATACGAGCAGTACTTC
>.|TRBJ2-1|.|TRBV30
CAAGPESSYNEQFF
TGTGCCGCCGGGCCAGAGAGCTCCTACAATGAGCAGTTCTTC
>few|TRBJ1-1|.|TRBV11-2
CASSLVRGGNTEAFF
TGTGCCAGCAGCTTAGTGAGGGGGGGGAACACTGAAGCTTTCTTT
>many|TRBJ1-5|.|TRBV7-2
CASSLQPGHQPQHF
TGTGCCAGCAGCTTACAGCCAGGGCATCAGCCCCAGCATTTT
>.|TRBJ2-3|TRBD2|TRBV4-1
CASSQHPPTGGPPDTQYF
TGCGCCAGCAGCCAACACCCTCCCACGGGGGGGCCCCCAGATACGCAGTATTTT
>.|TRBJ2-2|.|TRBV27
CASSLMGSGELFF
TGTGCCAGCAGTTTAATGGGGTCCGGGGAGCTGTTTTTT
>.|TRBJ2-1|TRBD2|TRBV12-3/TRBV12-4
CASSYLAGGNEQFF
TGTGCCAGCAGCTACCTAGCGGGGGGCAATGAGCAGTTCTTC
>few|TRBJ1-1|.|TRBV5-6
CASSWEGRSYTEAFF
TGTGCCAGCAGCTGGGAGGGCAGGTCGTACACTGAAGCTTTCTTT
>many|TRBJ2-3|.|TRBV11-2
CASSFPLDPPPGQSTDTQYF
TGTGCCAGCAGCTTTCCCCTTGATCCTCCTCCGGGCCAAAGCACAGATACGCAGTATTTT
>.|TRBJ2-3|.|TRBV5-1
CASSPLTGDTQYF
TGCGCCAGCAGCCCCTTGACTGGAGATACGCAGTATTTT
>many|TRBJ2-2|TRBD1|TRBV5-1
CASSFPTGGMDTGELFF
TGCGCCAGCAGCTTTCCAACAGGGGGTATGGATACCGGGGAGCTGTTTTTT
>.|TRBJ2-7|TRBD1|TRBV29-1
CSVETGADEQYF
TGCAGCGTTGAAACAGGGGCAGACGAGCAGTACTTC
>many|TRBJ2-2|.|TRBV12-3/TRBV12-4
CASTRTAGTGELFF
TGTGCCAGCACCAGGACGGCGGGCACCGGGGAGCTGTTTTTT
>.|TRBJ2-5|TRBD1|TRBV28
CASIVAGGRVETQYF
TGTGCCAGCATAGTCGCAGGGGGTAGGGTAGAGACCCAGTACTTC
>.|TRBJ2-3|.|TRBV6-4
CASSDDSDTDTQYF
TGTGCCAGCAGTGACGACAGTGATACAGATACGCAGTATTTT
>.|TRBJ2-5|.|TRBV2
CASEPEQETQYF
TGTGCCAGCGAACCCGAGCAGGAGACCCAGTACTTC
>.|TRBJ2-1|.|TRBV5-1
CASSPGGYDNEQFF
TGCGCCAGCAGCCCGGGGGGCTACGACAATGAGCAGTTCTTC
>.|TRBJ2-7|.|TRBV7-8
CASSLGRWEQYF
TGTGCCAGCAGCTTAGGTCGGTGGGAGCAGTACTTC
>few|TRBJ2-3|.|TRBV5-1
CASSAPRAPLSADTQYF
TGCGCCAGCAGCGCCCCCCGGGCCCCCCTCAGCGCAGATACGCAGTATTTT
>.|TRBJ2-7|TRBD1|TRBV5-1
CASSLPGQGEVEQYF
TGCGCCAGCAGCTTACCGGGACAGGGTGAAGTCGAGCAGTACTTC
>.|TRBJ2-1|TRBD2|TRBV6-5
CASSYGRGYNEQFF
TGTGCCAGCAGTTACGGGCGGGGGTACAATGAGCAGTTCTTC
>.|TRBJ2-7|.|TRBV18
CASSPGQGLSYYEQYF
TGTGCCAGCTCACCGGGGCAAGGCCTGAGTTACTACGAGCAGTACTTC
>few|TRBJ1-1|TRBD1|TRBV3-1
CASSSGTAGGGGAEAFF
TGTGCCAGCAGCTCCGGGACAGCGGGGGGGGGAGGTGCTGAAGCTTTCTTT
>.|TRBJ2-2|.|TRBV5-6
CASSLLVSGELFF
TGTGCCAGCAGCTTGCTGGTCTCCGGGGAGCTGTTTTTT